A selection of T cell receptor beta chains follows, all from one sample in a study of blood T cell repertoires in COVID-19. Measured with immunoSEQ multiplex PCR; TCRdb has only the in-frame clones, and not every one. The sample holds more than 250,000 clones, roughly 86% seen once. Source material: peripheral blood. The receptors shown here come from a woman aged 25-40 years who had recovered from COVID-19. Each CDR3 is given with its conserved first and last residue. The D gene is left open where the match is weak. Some rows have no size entry. The others give once, few or many, or a class for an expanded clone.

>TRBV18|TRBJ1-2|once|TRBD1
TGTGCCAGCTCACAACAGGGGGACGGCTACACCTTC
CASSQQGDGYTF
>TRBV3-1/TRBV3-2|TRBJ1-2|-|TRBD1
TGTGCCAGCAGTACAGGGGGGGCTGGAGGCTACACCTTC
CASSTGGAGGYTF
>TRBV5-1|TRBJ2-7|-|-
TGCGCCAGCAGCTTGCGCGGACTACCTCGAACCTACGAGCAGTACTTC
CASSLRGLPRTYEQYF
>TRBV2|TRBJ1-1|many|-
TGTGCCAGCAGTGAACGGGAAGGGAACACTGAAGCTTTCTTT
CASSEREGNTEAFF
>TRBV5-1|TRBJ2-3|-|TRBD2
TGCGCCAGCAGCTTATGGACTAGCGGGAGCGATACGCAGTATTTT
CASSLWTSGSDTQYF
>TRBV12-3/TRBV12-4|TRBJ2-1|once|-
TGTGCCGCCACATTATTCAATGAGCAGTTCTTC
CAATLFNEQFF
>TRBV29-1|TRBJ2-5|-|TRBD2
TGCAGCGCTGGACTAGCGGGGCAAGAGACCCAGTACTTC
CSAGLAGQETQYF
>TRBV19|TRBJ1-2|once|TRBD1
TGTGCCAGTAGTATCCTCCCTGGACAGGGTAGCTACACCTTC
CASSILPGQGSYTF
>TRBV27|TRBJ2-5|-|TRBD2
TGTGCCAGCAAGACAGGTCTAGCGGGAGAGACCCAGTACTTC
CASKTGLAGETQYF
>TRBV2|TRBJ2-3|once|-
TGTGCCAGCAGTGGTAGCGGTGCTAGCACAGATACGCAGTATTTT
CASSGSGASTDTQYF
>TRBV3-1/TRBV3-2|TRBJ2-5|once|-
TGTGCCAGCAGCCAATTAGAGGGACAAGAGACCCAGTACTTC
CASSQLEGQETQYF
>TRBV28|TRBJ1-2|-|-
TGTGCCAGCACCACCGACGGGGGGGTCTATGGCTACACCTTC
CASTTDGGVYGYTF
>TRBV7-2|TRBJ2-5|-|-
TGTGCCAGCAGCTTACCCCCCCTTAGCGAAACCCAGTACTTC
CASSLPPLSETQYF
>TRBV24-1|TRBJ2-3|-|-
TGTGCCACCAAGGGGTTGGGCACAGATACGCAGTATTTT
CATKGLGTDTQYF
>TRBV3-1/TRBV3-2|TRBJ2-5|-|-
TGTGCCAGCAGCCAAAACGCGGGGCAAGAGACCCAGTACTTC
CASSQNAGQETQYF
>TRBV6-2/TRBV6-3|TRBJ2-2|many|TRBD2
TGTGCCAGCAGTTACAGTAGTAGCGGGATAGACACCGGGGAGCTGTTTTTT
CASSYSSSGIDTGELFF
>TRBV7-9|TRBJ2-7|-|-
TGTGCCAGCAGCTTAGAATCCGGGGCCTACGAGCAGTACTTC
CASSLESGAYEQYF
>TRBV7-6|TRBJ2-5|-|-
TGTGCCAGCAGCTTAGTCTACCGTCAAGAGACCCAGTACTTC
CASSLVYRQETQYF
>TRBV5-1|TRBJ1-4|-|-
TGCGCCAGCCGCTCCGGGACATATTCTATTGGGGGAGAAAAACTGTTTTTT
CASRSGTYSIGGEKLFF
>TRBV6-5|TRBJ2-1|-|-
TGTGCCAGCAGTTACTCGTCAGAAAACAATGAGCAGTTCTTC
CASSYSSENNEQFF
>TRBV25-1|TRBJ2-3|-|-
TGTGCCAGCAGTGGGACAGGGAGGGTAGATACGCAGTATTTT
CASSGTGRVDTQYF
>TRBV27|TRBJ2-7|-|TRBD2
TGTGCCACCGGGAGGATACACGAGCAGTACTTC
CATGRIHEQYF
>TRBV10-1|TRBJ2-5|once|TRBD1
TGCGCCAGCAGTGTCAGGACAGGGGGAAGAGAGACCCAGTACTTC
CASSVRTGGRETQYF
>TRBV4-1|TRBJ2-7|-|TRBD1
TGCGCCAGCAGCCACGGGGACAGGGCAACCTACGAGCAGTACTTC
CASSHGDRATYEQYF
>TRBV27|TRBJ2-4|-|-
TGTGCCAGCAGTCCAGGGGAGCTTTTATTAGCCAAAAACATTCAGTACTTC
CASSPGELLLAKNIQYF
>TRBV5-1|TRBJ1-3|-|TRBD1
TGCGCCAGCAGCATGGGACAGGGGGCGCCCGGAAACACCATATATTTT
CASSMGQGAPGNTIYF
>TRBV5-6|TRBJ2-1|-|TRBD2
TGTGCCAGCAGCTTGGGGGGACTAGCGACGAATGAGCAGTTCTTC
CASSLGGLATNEQFF
>TRBV5-1|TRBJ2-7|-|TRBD2
TGCGCCAGCAGCTGGCGGGGGGGCACCGAGCAGTACTTC
CASSWRGGTEQYF
>TRBV4-2|TRBJ2-6|-|TRBD1
TGTGCCAGCAGCCAAGTTAGTTGGACAGGGGGCGCTGGGGCCAACGTCCTGACTTTC
CASSQVSWTGGAGANVLTF
>TRBV11-2|TRBJ2-1|-|TRBD2
TGTGCCAGCAGGCCTACCACCCTAGCGGGGAACAATGAGCAGTTCTTC
CASRPTTLAGNNEQFF
>TRBV7-2|TRBJ2-1|-|TRBD1
TGTGCCAGCAGCCAAGACAGGGGTGGCCACAATGAGCAGTTCTTC
CASSQDRGGHNEQFF
>TRBV11-3|TRBJ2-2|many|TRBD2
TGTGCCAGCAGCTCAACATATCCCGGGACTAGGGAGAACACCGGGGAGCTGTTTTTT
CASSSTYPGTRENTGELFF
>TRBV21-1|TRBJ2-1|-|-
TGTGCCAGCACCGGGAATGAGCAGTTCTTC
CASTGNEQFF
>TRBV4-2|TRBJ2-7|-|-
TGTGCCAGCAGCGGGGCCGAGCAGTACTTC
CASSGAEQYF
>TRBV3-1/TRBV3-2|TRBJ1-6|-|-
TGTGCCAGCAGTCGACAGATGAATTCACCCCTCCACTTT
CASSRQMNSPLHF
>TRBV6-5|TRBJ2-5|-|-
TGTGCCAGCAGTTACCCGGGAGCGAGCGAGACCCAGTACTTC
CASSYPGASETQYF
>TRBV19|TRBJ2-5|-|-
TGTGCCAGTAGTATTGGCTTTGGCGAGACCCAGTACTTC
CASSIGFGETQYF
>TRBV7-8|TRBJ2-7|-|-
TGTGCCAGCAGCTTATCGCGGGGCCCCTACGAGCAGTACTTC
CASSLSRGPYEQYF
>TRBV7-8|TRBJ2-7|-|-
TGTGCCAGCAGCTGGCACCGGGACACGAGCTCCTACGAGCAGTACTTC
CASSWHRDTSSYEQYF
>TRBV18|TRBJ2-3|-|-
TGTGCCAGCTCTCGACAGGAATCCGATACGCAGTATTTT
CASSRQESDTQYF